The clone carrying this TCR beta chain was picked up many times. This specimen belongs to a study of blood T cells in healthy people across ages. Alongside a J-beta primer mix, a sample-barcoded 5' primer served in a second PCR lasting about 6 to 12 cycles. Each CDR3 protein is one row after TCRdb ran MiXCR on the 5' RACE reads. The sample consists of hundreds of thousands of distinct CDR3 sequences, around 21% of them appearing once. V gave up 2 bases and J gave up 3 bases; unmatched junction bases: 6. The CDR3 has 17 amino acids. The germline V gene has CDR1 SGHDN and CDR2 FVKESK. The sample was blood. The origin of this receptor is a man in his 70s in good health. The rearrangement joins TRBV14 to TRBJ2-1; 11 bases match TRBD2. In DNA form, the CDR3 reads TGTGCCAGCAGCCAATTCATCGGGACTAGCGGCTACAATGAGCAGTTCTTC. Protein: CASSQFIGTSGYNEQFF.